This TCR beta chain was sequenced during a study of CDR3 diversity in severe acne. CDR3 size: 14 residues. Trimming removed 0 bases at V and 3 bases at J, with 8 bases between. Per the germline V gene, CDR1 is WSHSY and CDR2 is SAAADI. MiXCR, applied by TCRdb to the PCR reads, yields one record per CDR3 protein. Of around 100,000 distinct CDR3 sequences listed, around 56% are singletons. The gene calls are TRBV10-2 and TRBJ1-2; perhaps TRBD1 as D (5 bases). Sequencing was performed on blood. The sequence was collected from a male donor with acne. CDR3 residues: CASSESLGDYGYTF. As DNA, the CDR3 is TGCGCCAGCAGTGAGTCGTTAGGGGACTATGGCTACACCTTC.